The 32 T cell receptor beta chains below come from one sample, sequenced in a study of blood T cell repertoires in COVID-19. Libraries were prepared by immunoSEQ multiplex PCR; TCRdb keeps only in-frame clonotypes and omits some of them. The sample shows more than 110,000 clones, about 79% of them seen only once. Specimen: PBMCs or T cells enriched from blood (not recorded which). The receptors derive from a woman aged 50 to 60 who had recovered from COVID-19.

This clone was counted ten times or more. This chain links TRBV28 with TRBJ2-5, with TRBD2 identical over 14 bases. The junction had 6 bases not matched to a gene; V was cut back by 6 bases and J by 6 bases. The CDR3 covers 15 residues. Germline V CDR1 and CDR2: MDHEN, SYDVKM. DNA for the CDR3: TGTGCCAGCAGCCACGGGACTAGCGGGAGCCAGACCCAGTACTTC. This sequence encodes CASSHGTSGSQTQYF.

The DNA of the CDR3 is TGTGCCAGTAGTGCCGGGACTTACTACAATGAGCAGTTCTTC. Its protein product is CASSAGTYYNEQFF. V is TRBV19 and J is TRBJ2-1; weak D call: TRBD2 (6 bases). Germline CDR1 reads LNHDA; CDR2 reads SQIVND (reference sequence). The V end was cut by 5 bases, the J end by 3 bases, with 11 bases between. The CDR3 is 14 residues long.

The chain combines TRBV7-9 with TRBJ2-7; TRBD1 might be the D (6 bases). Germline V lookup: CDR1 SEHNR, CDR2 FQNEAQ (reference sequence). The CDR3 covers 13 residues. Trimming took 4 bases from V and 2 from J, leaving 9 bases between them. Here the CDR3 DNA reads TGTGCCAGCAGCTCCTGGACAGCCTACGAGCAGTACTTC. Translation gives CASSSWTAYEQYF.

This clone has just a few counts. CDR3 sequence (DNA): TGTGCCAGCAGCGTAGAGCCGGAACAGGGGAATCACTATGGCTACACCTTC. It translates to CASSVEPEQGNHYGYTF. The J gene is TRBJ1-2, the V gene TRBV9, with 7 bases fitting TRBD1. Unmatched junction bases numbered 11, after V lost 0 bases and J lost 3 bases. There are 17 residues in the CDR3. Germline loops: CDR1 SGDLS, CDR2 YYNGEE.

The chain carries TRBV6-6 and TRBJ2-3; unclear D gene. Trimming cost V 0 bases and J 4 bases, with 5 bases left between them. The CDR3 is 13 amino acids. Germline assignment: CDR1 MNHNY and CDR2 SVGAGI (reference sequence). The CDR3, as DNA: TGTGCCAGCAGTTACTCGTCGGCAGATACGCAGTATTTT. This encodes CASSYSSADTQYF.

The chain links TRBV18 to TRBJ1-6, with 7 bases identical to TRBD1. The CDR3 extends over 18 amino acids. V lost 3 bases and J lost 9; bases outside the gene matches: 17. Germline V CDR1 and CDR2: KGHSH, LQKENI. The CDR3 loop is CASSPTHKTGTGGSPLHF. The CDR3 DNA reads TGTGCCAGCTCACCCACCCACAAGACAGGGACGGGCGGTTCACCCCTCCACTTT.

The rearrangement joins TRBV5-1 to TRBJ1-4; D is perhaps TRBD1 (6 bases). V gave up 4 bases and J gave up 4 bases, with 17 bases separating them. Germline CDR1 is SGHRS and CDR2 is YFSETQ. The CDR3 consists of 16 residues. The CDR3 bases are TGCGCCAGCAGCGGAGGACAGAACAGCCTTAATGAAAAACTGTTTTTT. Encoded protein: CASSGGQNSLNEKLFF.

The chain uses TRBV11-3 and TRBJ1-2; D remains unclear. The CDR3 consists of 13 residues. V was pared by 3 bases and J by 8 bases, with 13 bases between. CDR1 and CDR2 from the germline V gene are SGHNT and YENEEA. Here the CDR3 DNA reads TGTGCCAGCAGCTTTTCCTTTGGAGGGGGCTACACCTTC. Translating it yields CASSFSFGGGYTF.

This chain joins TRBV18 and TRBJ2-5; D is ambiguous. CDR3 length: 14 residues. V lost 0 bases to trimming and J lost 3 bases, with 8 bases between them. CDR1 is KGHSH and CDR2 is LQKENI in the germline V gene. CDR3 residues: CASSPPAVEETQYF. CDR3 sequence (DNA): TGTGCCAGCTCACCACCGGCAGTCGAAGAGACCCAGTACTTC.

This clone was observed once. V and J are TRBV11-3 and TRBJ1-1; D unresolved. This CDR3 contains 14 residues. V was clipped by 7 bases and J by 5 bases, with 17 bases between them. Looked up from germline, CDR1 is SGHNT and CDR2 is YENEEA. CDR3 sequence reads: CASTAGGRRTEAFF. The CDR3 DNA follows: TGTGCCAGCACCGCCGGAGGGAGACGTACTGAAGCTTTCTTT.

The V gene is TRBV6-4, the J gene TRBJ2-3; no firm D call. This CDR3 has 13 amino acids. The V end lost 5 bases, the J end lost 2 bases, and 8 bases lay between the germline ends. Germline CDR1 MRHNA, CDR2 SNTAGT. The CDR3 DNA sequence: TGTGCCAGCAGTACTGATTACACAGATACGCAGTATTTT. Its protein is CASSTDYTDTQYF.

This CDR3 reads CASSVVLGAGEQFF. For the CDR3, the DNA is TGTGCCAGCAGCGTAGTCCTAGGGGCCGGTGAGCAGTTCTTC. The chain recombines TRBV9 with TRBJ2-1; tentative D call: TRBD1 (5 bases). Per germline, CDR1 SGDLS and CDR2 YYNGEE. The CDR3 is 14 residues long. V was cut by 0 bases and J by 9 bases, with 13 bases left in between. Complete variable domain (other parts from reference TRBV9 and TRBJ2-1): DSGVTQTPKHLITATGQRVTLRCSPRSGDLSVYWYQQSLDQGLQFLIQYYNGEERAKGNILERFSAQQFPDLHSELNLSSLELGDSALYFCASSVVLGAGEQFFGPGTRLTVL.

This chain links TRBV5-3 with TRBJ2-3; D unclear. Being an ORF, TRBV5-3 has a function that is uncertain. With 2 bases removed from V and 2 bases from J, the gap between germline ends came to 12 bases. The CDR3 has 15 amino acids. CDR3 region: CARSLGGGNTDTQYF. The CDR3 DNA reads TGTGCCAGAAGCTTAGGCGGCGGCAACACAGATACGCAGTATTTT.

This clone was detected only once. This chain links TRBV9 with TRBJ2-2; possible D gene TRBD1, 6 bases. There are 17 residues in the CDR3. V gave up 0 bases and J gave up 4 bases, with 16 bases separating them. CDR1 is SGDLS, CDR2 YYNGEE, per germline. The DNA of the CDR3 is TGTGCCAGCAGCGTAGTCTCCCCCGGGGACACCACCGGGGAGCTGTTTTTT. Encoded protein: CASSVVSPGDTTGELFF. Together with reference TRBV9 and TRBJ2-2, the CDR3 gives the full variable domain: DSGVTQTPKHLITATGQRVTLRCSPRSGDLSVYWYQQSLDQGLQFLIQYYNGEERAKGNILERFSAQQFPDLHSELNLSSLELGDSALYFCASSVVSPGDTTGELFFGEGSRLTVL.

J is TRBJ1-1 and V is TRBV10-3; the D is unclear. The CDR3 loop spans 13 amino acids. Trimming removed 3 bases at V and 1 base at J, with 6 bases between. The V gene's germline CDR1 is ENHRY and CDR2 SYGVKD. The CDR3 reads CAISDWANTEAFF. CDR3 nucleotide sequence: TGTGCCATCAGTGATTGGGCGAACACTGAAGCTTTCTTT.

The chain recombines TRBV6-5 with TRBJ1-5, with D perhaps matching TRBD1 (5 bases). Trimming took 7 bases from V and 2 from J, leaving 15 bases between them. Germline lookup yields CDR1 MNHEY and CDR2 SVGAGI. CDR3 length equals 15 residues. The CDR3 loop is CASTGGDGGNQPQHF. The CDR3 DNA reads TGTGCCAGCACCGGGGGGGACGGGGGCAATCAGCCCCAGCATTTT.

This chain links TRBV3-1 (or the pseudogene TRBV3-2) with TRBJ2-7, with a possible D match to TRBD2 (6 bases). The CDR3 is 15 residues long. Deletions cut 11 bases from V and 2 bases from J, with 22 bases between. The germline CDR1 and CDR2 sequences are LGHDT and YNNKEL (reference sequence). Here the CDR3 reads CACSGGPNTPYEQYF. For the CDR3, the DNA is TGTGCCTGCTCTGGAGGGCCAAACACTCCCTACGAGCAGTACTTC.

This sequence joins TRBV24-1 and TRBJ2-1; 10 positions match TRBD2. CDR1 and CDR2 (germline): KGHDR, SFDVKD. The CDR3 covers 16 residues. J lost 5 bases, V lost 4 bases, and 7 bases had no gene match. CDR3 region: CATSELAGGGDNEQFF. Here the CDR3 DNA reads TGTGCCACCAGTGAGTTAGCGGGAGGTGGGGACAATGAGCAGTTCTTC.

The chain carries TRBV19 and TRBJ1-5; TRBD1 matches 7 bases. CDR3 length: 15 residues. Losses at the gene ends were 4 bases for V and 0 bases for J; bases not matched to a gene: 3. Germline CDR1 and CDR2: LNHDA and SQIVND (reference sequence). The CDR3: CASSRGQISNQPQHF. The CDR3 DNA follows: TGTGCCAGTAGTAGGGGACAGATTAGCAATCAGCCCCAGCATTTT.

The chain joins TRBV19 to TRBJ1-5; 7 nucleotides line up with TRBD1. The germline gives CDR1 LNHDA, CDR2 SQIVND (reference sequence). The J segment lost 1 base and the V segment lost 6 bases, leaving 3 bases of the junction unmatched. This CDR3 spans 14 amino acids. This CDR3 is CASSPDRSNQPQHF. The CDR3 bases are TGTGCCAGTAGCCCGGACAGGAGCAATCAGCCCCAGCATTTT.

The chain couples TRBV7-2 to TRBJ1-6; TRBD1 agrees at 10 bases. J was trimmed by 10 bases and V by 7 bases; bases with no gene match: 10. The CDR3 contains 15 residues. Germline V gene sequence: CDR1 SGHTA, CDR2 FQGNSA. CDR3 bases: TGTGCCAGCACCCCCTTGACAGGGGGCACCTCACCCCTCCACTTT. It yields the protein CASTPLTGGTSPLHF.

The chain couples TRBV10-3 to TRBJ1-1, with TRBD1 matching over 9 bases. Germline-derived CDR1 and CDR2 are ENHRY and SYGVKD. The CDR3 is 14 residues long. V lost 6 bases, J lost 5 bases, and 7 bases stayed unmatched. Here the CDR3 reads CAIRHRGQVTEAFF. DNA of the CDR3: TGTGCCATCAGGCACAGGGGGCAAGTAACTGAAGCTTTCTTT.

This chain connects TRBV24-1 to TRBJ2-7, with D tentatively TRBD1 (6 bases). Germline CDR1 is KGHDR and CDR2 is SFDVKD. The CDR3 is 13 amino acids. Trimming cost V 5 bases and J 4 bases, with 11 bases left between them. The chain's CDR3 is CATSAGHNYEQYF. The CDR3 DNA sequence: TGTGCCACCAGTGCGGGACATAATTACGAGCAGTACTTC.

This chain joins TRBV5-4 and TRBJ2-3; D perhaps matches TRBD2 (7 bases). The CDR3 runs 14 residues. V lost 6 bases and J 2 bases, leaving 13 bases between the germline ends. Per germline, CDR1 SGHNT and CDR2 YYREEE (reference sequence). CDR3 loop: CASMRGRATDTQYF. The CDR3 DNA reads TGTGCCAGCATGCGGGGGCGGGCCACAGATACGCAGTATTTT.

The chain combines TRBV27 with TRBJ1-2; D is uncertain. The CDR3 length is 14 residues. Deletions cut 5 bases from V and 3 bases from J, with 13 bases between. The germline gives CDR1 MNHEY, CDR2 SMNVEV (reference sequence). The CDR3 nucleotides are TGTGCCAGCAGTCTCACCCCGGGGTACTATGGCTACACCTTC. Translating gives CASSLTPGYYGYTF.

This sequence joins TRBV28 and TRBJ1-3; 7 bases align to TRBD1. Germline V gene sequence: CDR1 MDHEN, CDR2 SYDVKM. The CDR3 length is 14 residues. Trimming at V came to 10 bases and at J to 4 bases, leaving 10 bases not matched to a gene. CDR3 nucleotides: TGTGCCACCTCGACAGGGAGCTTCGGAAACACCATATATTTT. Its protein is CATSTGSFGNTIYF.

J is TRBJ2-7 and V is TRBV4-1, with a possible D match to TRBD2 (5 bases). V was clipped by 5 bases and J by 4 bases, with 15 bases between them. This CDR3 has 14 residues. Germline values: CDR1 MGHRA, CDR2 YSYEKL. The CDR3 nucleotides are TGCGCCAGCAGCTACAAGTTCGGGATTTACGAGCAGTACTTC. Translated, it gives CASSYKFGIYEQYF.

V is TRBV27 and J is TRBJ2-7; possible D gene TRBD2, 6 bases. V lost 4 bases and J lost 8, with 12 bases in between. This CDR3 has 12 amino acids. Germline V gives CDR1 MNHEY, CDR2 SMNVEV (reference sequence). The CDR3 here is CASSSNREQQYF. The CDR3 DNA is TGTGCCAGCAGTTCTAACCGGGAGCAGCAGTACTTC.

This sequence joins TRBV5-1 and TRBJ1-2, with D hard to call. Per germline, CDR1 SGHRS and CDR2 YFSETQ. The length of the CDR3 is 14 residues. The V and J ends lost 1 base and 10 bases respectively, with 17 bases between them. DNA of the CDR3: TGCGCCAGCAGCTTGTTTGATAGGGCTAGCGACTACACCTTC. Its translation: CASSLFDRASDYTF.

This clone was picked up a small number of times. The chain is built from TRBV5-1 and TRBJ2-1; 8 positions match TRBD1. Germline V gene lookup returns CDR1 SGHRS and CDR2 YFSETQ. After removal of 1 base from V and 7 bases from J, the junction contained 7 bases not matched to a gene. The CDR3 loop spans 15 amino acids. CDR3 in amino acids: CASSLRQGAGNEQFF. In DNA form, the CDR3 reads TGCGCCAGCAGCTTGAGGCAGGGGGCCGGGAATGAGCAGTTCTTC. The entire variable domain, with the rest obtained from reference TRBV5-1 and TRBJ2-1, is as follows: KAGVTQTPRYLIKTRGQQVTLSCSPISGHRSVSWYQQTPGQGLQFLFEYFSETQRNKGNFPGRFSGRQFSNSRSEMNVSTLELGDSALYLCASSLRQGAGNEQFFGPGTRLTVL.

The chain couples TRBV15 to TRBJ2-1; perhaps TRBD2 as D (7 bases). With 1 base removed from V and 9 bases from J, the gap between germline ends came to 13 bases. Germline CDR1 and CDR2: LNHNV and YYDKDF (reference sequence). This CDR3 has 14 residues. The CDR3 protein is CATSRVKGGGEQFF. DNA for the CDR3: TGTGCCACCAGCAGAGTTAAGGGAGGGGGTGAGCAGTTCTTC.

This clone was seen only once. The chain has TRBV7-3 and TRBJ1-3, with a possible D match to TRBD1 (6 bases). Trimming removed 5 bases from V and 7 bases from J, with 12 bases in between. The germline V gene has CDR1 SGHTA and CDR2 FQGTGA. The CDR3 covers 13 residues. Here the CDR3 reads CASSPDSRNTIYF. The DNA of the CDR3 is TGTGCCAGCAGCCCGGACAGCCGGAACACCATATATTTT.